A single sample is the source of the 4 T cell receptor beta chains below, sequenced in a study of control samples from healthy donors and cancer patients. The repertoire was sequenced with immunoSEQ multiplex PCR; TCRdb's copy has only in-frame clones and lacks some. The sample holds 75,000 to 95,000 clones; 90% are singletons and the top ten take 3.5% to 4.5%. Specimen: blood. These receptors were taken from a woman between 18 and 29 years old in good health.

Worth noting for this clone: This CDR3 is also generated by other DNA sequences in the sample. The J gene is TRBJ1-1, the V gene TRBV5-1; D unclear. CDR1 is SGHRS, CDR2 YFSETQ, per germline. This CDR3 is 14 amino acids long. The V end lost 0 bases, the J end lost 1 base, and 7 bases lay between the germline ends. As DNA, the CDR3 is TGCGCCAGCAGCTTGGAGGCGGGGAACACTGAAGCTTTCTTT. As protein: CASSLEAGNTEAFF.

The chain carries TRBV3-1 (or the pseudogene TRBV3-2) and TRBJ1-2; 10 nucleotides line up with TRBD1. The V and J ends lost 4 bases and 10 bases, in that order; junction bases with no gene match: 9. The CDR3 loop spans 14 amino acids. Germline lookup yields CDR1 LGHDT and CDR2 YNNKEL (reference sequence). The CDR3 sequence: CASSRPGTGAVYTF. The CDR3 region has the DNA TGTGCCAGCAGCCGCCCCGGGACAGGGGCGGTCTACACCTTC.

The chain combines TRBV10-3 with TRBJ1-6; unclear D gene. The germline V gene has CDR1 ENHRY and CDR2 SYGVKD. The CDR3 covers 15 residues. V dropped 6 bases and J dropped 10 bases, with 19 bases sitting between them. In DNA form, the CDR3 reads TGTGCCATCAGCGCCATCGGGTCAAGCGGGTCACCCCTCCACTTT. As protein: CAISAIGSSGSPLHF.

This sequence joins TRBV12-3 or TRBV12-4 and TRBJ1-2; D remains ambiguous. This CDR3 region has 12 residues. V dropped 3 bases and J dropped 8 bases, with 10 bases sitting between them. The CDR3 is CASSFGQKGYTF. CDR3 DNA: TGTGCCAGCAGTTTCGGGCAGAAAGGCTACACCTTC.